This passage covers 30 T cell receptor beta chains from one sample sequenced in a study of T cell responses to AZD1222 COVID-19 vaccine. Clones were read by immunoSEQ multiplex PCR, and TCRdb kept only the in-frame ones, dropping some. The top ten clones hold more than 0.8% of a sample with approximately 220,000 clones, 85% to 95% of them seen once. Material: peripheral blood, obtained on day 0 of MenACWY control vaccination. The receptors stem from an adult in good health.

This rearrangement joins TRBV13 to TRBJ1-2, with 8 positions matching TRBD1. This CDR3 has 17 amino acids. The germline CDR1 and CDR2 sequences are PRHDT and FYEKMQ (reference sequence). V shed 2 bases, J shed 2 bases, and the junction held 10 bases outside the gene matches. The CDR3 DNA reads TGTGCCAGCAGCTTAACGTTGAAAGGGACAGGCAACTATGGCTACACCTTC. Translating gives CASSLTLKGTGNYGYTF. Variable domain in full (rest from reference TRBV13 and TRBJ1-2): AAGVIQSPRHLIKEKRETATLKCYPIPRHDTVYWYQQGPGQDPQFLISFYEKMQSDKGSIPDRFSAQQFSDYHSELNMSSLELGDSALYFCASSLTLKGTGNYGYTFGSGTRLTVV.

The CDR3 loop is CASSEALGNTDTQYF. The CDR3 nucleotides read TGTGCCAGCAGTGAAGCGCTGGGCAACACAGATACGCAGTATTTT. V is TRBV6-1 and J is TRBJ2-3, with unresolved D. The V end lost 0 bases, the J end lost 2 bases, and 9 bases lay between the germline ends. The CDR3 totals 15 residues. In germline, CDR1 is MNHNS, CDR2 SASEGT.

This clone was counted once. The V gene is TRBV5-6, the J gene TRBJ1-1, with D unclear. Between the trimmed V and J ends, which lost 0 bases and 10 bases, there was a span of 13 bases. The V gene's germline CDR1 is SGHDT and CDR2 YYEEEE. The CDR3 spans 13 residues. The CDR3 DNA reads as TGTGCCAGCAGCTTGGGTCTGGGTCGGGCAGCTTTCTTT. Translating it yields CASSLGLGRAAFF.

The chain has TRBV5-1 and TRBJ1-1; 9 positions match TRBD1. Germline V lookup: CDR1 SGHRS, CDR2 YFSETQ. There are 13 residues in the CDR3. V lost 7 bases, J lost 3 bases, and 4 bases stayed unmatched. The CDR3 is CASRGQGYTEAFF. The DNA of the CDR3 is TGCGCCAGCCGAGGACAGGGGTACACTGAAGCTTTCTTT.

To note about this clone: Additional DNA sequences in this sample encode the identical CDR3. V gene TRBV12-3 or TRBV12-4 combines with J gene TRBJ1-5; possibly TRBD1 for D (5 bases). Trimming pared 5 bases from V and 4 bases from J, leaving 9 bases between. The CDR3 is 13 amino acids. Here the CDR3 DNA reads TGTGCCAGCAGTCGAACAGGAAATCAGCCCCAGCATTTT. It translates to CASSRTGNQPQHF.

The rearrangement uses TRBV5-1 and TRBJ2-1; D is unclear. The CDR3 runs to 17 residues. The V and J ends lost 0 bases and 1 base respectively, with 14 bases between them. CDR1 and CDR2 from the germline V gene are SGHRS and YFSETQ. The CDR3 bases are TGCGCCAGCAGCTTGGGGGGATCACGACCTTCCTACAATGAGCAGTTCTTC. Translated: CASSLGGSRPSYNEQFF.

The rearrangement links TRBV30 to TRBJ1-1; tentative D call: TRBD1 (5 bases). Per the germline V gene, CDR1 is GTSNPN and CDR2 is SVGIG (reference sequence). The CDR3 covers 11 residues. Trimming stripped 5 bases from V and 9 bases from J, with 13 bases between. In DNA, the CDR3 is TGTGCCTGGCGCACCCCAGGGCAAGCTTTCTTT. This translates into CAWRTPGQAFF.

In this sample, this clone turned up a few times. CDR3 sequence (DNA): TGTGCCAGCAGCTTAGGGAACACCGGGGAGCTGTTTTTT. This gives the protein CASSLGNTGELFF. V is TRBV7-6 and J is TRBJ2-2; no clear D. V gave up 1 base and J gave up 1 base, with 1 base separating them. CDR3 size: 13 residues. Germline CDR1 SGHVS, CDR2 FNYEAQ.

The chain is built from TRBV9 and TRBJ1-1; unclear D gene. The germline V gene has CDR1 SGDLS and CDR2 YYNGEE. Trimming removed 4 bases at V and 7 bases at J, with 17 bases between. CDR3 size: 14 residues. The CDR3 loop reads CASSPSRPPYEAFF. The DNA for the CDR3 is TGTGCCAGCAGCCCATCGAGGCCACCTTATGAAGCTTTCTTT.

This chain uses TRBV6-5 with TRBJ1-2; TRBD1 matches at 11 bases. The CDR3 contains 16 residues. Germline values: CDR1 MNHEY, CDR2 SVGAGI. The trim removed 2 bases at V and 7 bases at J, leaving 9 bases unmatched. The CDR3 region is CASSYLRGQGEGGYTF. In nucleotides, the CDR3 is TGTGCCAGCAGTTACCTTAGGGGACAGGGGGAGGGTGGCTACACCTTC.

The rearrangement uses TRBV12-5 and TRBJ1-1, with TRBD1 as a possible D gene (5 bases). V was shortened by 6 bases and J by 1 base, with 21 bases between the two germline ends. The CDR3 loop spans 17 amino acids. Germline lookup yields CDR1 LGHNT and CDR2 FRNRAP. The CDR3: CASGPNRSGQGNTEAFF. The CDR3 DNA sequence: TGTGCTAGTGGCCCAAATAGGAGCGGGCAGGGGAACACTGAAGCTTTCTTT.

The chain uses TRBV6-5 and TRBJ1-2, with D possibly matching TRBD1 (6 bases). The V and J ends lost 0 bases and 8 bases respectively, with 16 bases between them. This CDR3 has 15 amino acids. Germline lookup yields CDR1 MNHEY and CDR2 SVGAGI. As DNA, the CDR3 is TGTGCCAGCAGTTACTCGTCGGGGGGCTCTGTAGGCTACACCTTC. Its protein product is CASSYSSGGSVGYTF.

The V and J genes are TRBV5-1 and TRBJ1-2; D is possibly TRBD1 (6 bases). This CDR3 region has 14 residues. V lost 2 bases and J lost 7, with 15 bases in between. Germline V CDR1 and CDR2: SGHRS, YFSETQ. In nucleotides, the CDR3 is TGCGCCAGCAGCTTAAGGGGGAGGTCTGGTGGCTACACCTTC. It specifies CASSLRGRSGGYTF.

This chain links TRBV6-5 with TRBJ1-5, with 7 bases that match TRBD1. Per the germline V gene, CDR1 is MNHEY and CDR2 is SVGAGI. V lost 9 bases and J lost 3; bases outside the gene matches: 5. The CDR3 totals 13 residues. CDR3 nucleotide sequence: TGTGCCAGTACAGGGGTTATCAATCAGCCCCAGCATTTT. This encodes CASTGVINQPQHF.

The CDR3 region is CAWSHRTGKIQPQHF. The DNA of the CDR3 is TGTGCCTGGAGCCACCGTACAGGGAAGATTCAGCCCCAGCATTTT. The genes are TRBV30 and TRBJ1-5; tentative D call: TRBD1 (6 bases). Germline CDR1 reads GTSNPN; CDR2 reads SVGIG (reference sequence). The CDR3 is 15 amino acids. Trimming left V 3 bases short and J 6 bases short, with 18 bases between.

The rearrangement links TRBV2 to TRBJ1-2, with 8 bases lining up with TRBD1. Germline values: CDR1 SNHLY, CDR2 FYNNEI. This CDR3 spans 13 amino acids. Trimming at V came to 6 bases and at J to 3 bases, leaving 3 bases not matched to a gene. The CDR3 region is CASRGQEYYGYTF. CDR3 coding DNA: TGTGCCAGCAGGGGACAGGAGTACTATGGCTACACCTTC. Drawing the rest from reference TRBV2 and TRBJ1-2, the complete variable domain is EPEVTQTPSHQVTQMGQEVILRCVPISNHLYFYWYRQILGQKVEFLVSFYNNEISEKSEIFDDQFSVERPDGSNFTLKIRSTKLEDSAMYFCASRGQEYYGYTFGSGTRLTVV.

V is TRBV19 and J is TRBJ1-2; TRBD1 might be the D (5 bases). V was trimmed by 6 bases and J by 6 bases, leaving 14 bases between them. This CDR3 is built from 13 residues. Germline V gives CDR1 LNHDA, CDR2 SQIVND (reference sequence). As DNA, the CDR3 is TGTGCCAGTAGACATGATGCAGGGAATGGCTACACCTTC. This translates into CASRHDAGNGYTF.

V usage is TRBV30 and J usage is TRBJ1-4, with D perhaps matching TRBD1 (5 bases). Germline CDR1 is GTSNPN and CDR2 is SVGIG (reference sequence). The CDR3 contains 17 residues. Trimming removed 4 bases from V and 0 bases from J, with 18 bases in between. The CDR3 protein is CAWTRGGYIATNEKLFF. The CDR3 coding sequence is TGTGCCTGGACGCGGGGGGGTTACATCGCAACTAATGAAAAACTGTTTTTT.

The chain carries TRBV7-2 and TRBJ1-4; D may be TRBD1 (5 bases). Trimming pared 5 bases from V and 5 bases from J, leaving 18 bases between. The CDR3 extends over 16 amino acids. Germline V gene data show CDR1 as SGHTA and CDR2 as FQGNSA. CDR3 loop: CASSITAGGGNEKLFF. The CDR3 coding sequence is TGTGCCAGCAGCATAACCGCGGGGGGAGGAAATGAAAAACTGTTTTTT. The whole variable domain, remainder taken from reference TRBV7-2 and TRBJ1-4, is GAGVSQSPSNKVTEKGKDVELRCDPISGHTALYWYRQSLGQGLEFLIYFQGNSAPDKSGLPSDRFSAERTGGSVSTLTIQRTQQEDSAVYLCASSITAGGGNEKLFFGSGTQLSVL.

The chain combines TRBV27 with TRBJ1-1; the D is unclear. CDR3 length: 12 residues. Trimming stripped 7 bases from V and 6 bases from J, with 12 bases between. Per the germline V gene, CDR1 is MNHEY and CDR2 is SMNVEV (reference sequence). CDR3 amino acids: CASKGSGPEAFF. DNA for the CDR3: TGTGCCAGCAAGGGATCGGGCCCTGAAGCTTTCTTT.

This rearrangement joins TRBV3-1 (or the pseudogene TRBV3-2) to TRBJ1-2, with D possibly TRBD1 on 5 matching bases. The CDR3 length is 12 residues. Germline V CDR1 and CDR2: LGHDT, YNNKEL (reference sequence). The ends were cut back, 2 bases at V and 8 bases at J, with 9 bases in the middle. This CDR3 is CASSQRGEGYTF. DNA of the CDR3: TGTGCCAGCAGCCAAAGGGGAGAGGGCTACACCTTC.

The chain employs TRBV7-6 and TRBJ2-3; possible D gene TRBD1, 6 bases. Trimming left V 1 base short and J 2 bases short, with 13 bases between. The CDR3 consists of 16 residues. Per germline, CDR1 SGHVS and CDR2 FNYEAQ. The CDR3 coding sequence is TGTGCCAGCAGCTTAGACGTGGGGGCCTTCACAGATACGCAGTATTTT. Protein sequence: CASSLDVGAFTDTQYF.

The genes are TRBV7-9 and TRBJ1-1, with D hard to call. The V and J ends lost 2 bases and 11 bases respectively, with 15 bases between them. The CDR3 sequence is 13 residues long. Germline values: CDR1 SEHNR, CDR2 FQNEAQ (reference sequence). CDR3 sequence: CASSLTTVPAAFF. The CDR3 DNA is TGTGCCAGCAGCTTAACCACAGTTCCGGCCGCTTTCTTT.

Only one count was recorded for this clone. The rearrangement uses TRBV3-1 (or the pseudogene TRBV3-2) and TRBJ1-3; a possible D gene is TRBD1 (5 bases). The CDR3 has 14 residues. V lost 4 bases, J lost 8 bases, and 15 bases lay in between. CDR1 and CDR2 (germline): LGHDT, YNNKEL (reference sequence). The CDR3 loop is CASSLGHRTDTIYF. The CDR3, as DNA: TGTGCCAGCAGCCTAGGACACAGGACGGACACCATATATTTT.

J is TRBJ1-6 and V is TRBV5-1; D ambiguous. The CDR3 spans 14 residues. Germline V CDR1 and CDR2: SGHRS, YFSETQ. V dropped 0 bases and J dropped 7 bases, with 8 bases sitting between them. CDR3 residues: CASSLEFQNSPLHF. The CDR3 DNA reads as TGCGCCAGCAGCTTGGAGTTCCAGAATTCACCCCTCCACTTT.

The V and J genes are TRBV3-1 (or the pseudogene TRBV3-2) and TRBJ1-1, with 9 bases aligning to TRBD1. This CDR3 has 16 amino acids. The V and J ends lost 1 base and 10 bases, in that order; junction bases with no gene match: 13. The germline CDR1 and CDR2 sequences are LGHDT and YNNKEL (reference sequence). This chain's CDR3 is CASSQGGTGSASRAFF. The CDR3 nucleotides are TGTGCCAGCAGCCAAGGAGGGACAGGGAGCGCCTCTCGAGCTTTCTTT.

The chain couples TRBV5-1 to TRBJ2-5; TRBD1 is a possible D gene (7 bases). CDR1 is SGHRS and CDR2 is YFSETQ in the germline V gene. The V end lost 3 bases, the J end lost 5 bases, and 17 bases lay between the germline ends. This CDR3 has 15 amino acids. The CDR3, as DNA: TGCGCCAGCAGCTACAGGGGACTGATTTCGGAGACCCAGTACTTC. Translation: CASSYRGLISETQYF.

The chain couples TRBV5-1 to TRBJ2-5; 7 nucleotides line up with TRBD1. With V trimmed by 2 bases and J by 1 base, 8 bases remained unmatched. Germline V CDR1 and CDR2: SGHRS, YFSETQ. This CDR3 is built from 16 residues. CDR3 coding DNA: TGCGCCAGCAGCTTCTTACCGGGACAGAGCCAAGAGACCCAGTACTTC. It yields the protein CASSFLPGQSQETQYF.

The CDR3 loop is CASGRGLAGDNEQFF. CDR3 DNA sequence: TGTGCTAGTGGCCGAGGACTAGCGGGGGATAATGAGCAGTTCTTC. V gene TRBV12-5 combines with J gene TRBJ2-1; 13 nucleotides align to TRBD2. The V and J ends lost 6 bases and 7 bases, in that order; junction bases with no gene match: 6. The CDR3 length is 15 residues. Germline V gene lookup returns CDR1 LGHNT and CDR2 FRNRAP.

V usage is TRBV30 and J usage is TRBJ1-2, with a weak D call TRBD1 (5 bases). CDR3 length: 12 amino acids. The V end lost 1 base, the J end lost 12 bases, and 15 bases lay between the germline ends. Germline CDR1 is GTSNPN and CDR2 is SVGIG (reference sequence). The DNA of the CDR3 is TGTGCCTGGAGTGGGGGGACTGCGTTTAACACCTTC. It codes for CAWSGGTAFNTF.